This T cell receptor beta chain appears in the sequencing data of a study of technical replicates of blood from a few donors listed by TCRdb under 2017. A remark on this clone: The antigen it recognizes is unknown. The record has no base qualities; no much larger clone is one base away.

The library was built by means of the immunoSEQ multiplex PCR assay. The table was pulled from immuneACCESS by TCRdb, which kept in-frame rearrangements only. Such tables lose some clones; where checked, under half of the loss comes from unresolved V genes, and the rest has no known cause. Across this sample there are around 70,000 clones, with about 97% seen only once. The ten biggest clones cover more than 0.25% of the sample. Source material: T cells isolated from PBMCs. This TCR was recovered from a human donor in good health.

Here is the DNA: TGTGCCAGCAGTGACTGGACAGGGGGTGGCTACACCTTC. It translates as CASSDWTGGGYTF. Rearrangement joined TRBV2 to TRBJ1-2; the junction holds 10 bases that match TRBD1. The CDR3, from cysteine to phenylalanine, totals 13 residues. CDR3 DNA only is kept here, 39 bases in frame from base 1. After removal of 3 bases from V and 7 bases from J, the junction retains 2 bases not matched to a gene. CDR1 and CDR2 are read off the germline V gene as SNHLY and FYNNEI.